This T cell receptor (beta chain) comes out of a study of brain T cells in children with intractable seizures. A note on this clone: Its antigen is currently unknown.

Study results and limitations: HCMV serostatus was not known, and viral specificity came from CDR3 similarity only. Pre- and post-surgery blood differed in depth, so pre-surgery absences may be undersampling.

This CDR3 has 19 amino acids. Germline V CDR1 and CDR2: LNHNV, YYDKDF (reference sequence). V shed 4 bases and J 3 bases; nucleotides not matched to a gene: 20. TCRdb's copy holds only in-frame clones and misses some; the assay was immunoSEQ multiplex PCR. The sample consists of 340,000 or so clones, more than 85% of them appearing once. Time point: blood from clinic visit 5 months post-surgery; TSC patient then seizure free. Surgery cases with the highest brain T cell transcript signatures were chosen for sequencing. Before surgery, patients took at least one anti-epileptic drug. J is TRBJ1-2 and V is TRBV15, with TRBD1 identical over 7 bases. This receptor was identified in a boy under two years old with tuberous sclerosis and intractable seizures. This sample comprised peripheral blood, obtained approximately 5 months after surgery. CDR3 bases: TGTGCCACCAGCACCTCACGGGGACAGAAACTACTACGATACTATGGCTACACCTTC. Protein sequence: CATSTSRGQKLLRYYGYTF.